One and the same sample provided the 8 T cell receptor beta chains below, sequenced in a study of metastatic and nonmetastatic thyroid tumors. TCRdb reanalyzed the PCR reads with MiXCR. Of roughly 70,000 clones detected, around 19% appear once; the ten largest clones hold more than 10%. Every patient was untreated before thyroid surgery. The sequenced sample was blood. These receptors were obtained from a female donor with papillary thyroid cancer or a benign thyroid nodule (not recorded which). Some clones in this sample may be carry-over from other donors' samples.

This clone appeared a few times. The chain links TRBV6-1 to TRBJ1-6, with D unresolved. Germline V CDR1 and CDR2: MNHNS, SASEGT. Trimming pared 5 bases from V and 6 bases from J, leaving 14 bases between. This CDR3 comprises 15 residues. This CDR3 is CASSLSQSLNSPLHF. The CDR3 bases are TGTGCCAGCAGTTTGAGCCAGTCTCTTAATTCACCCCTCCACTTT.

There are many counts of this clone. This chain joins TRBV2 and TRBJ2-7; no clear D gene. The germline CDR1 and CDR2 sequences are SNHLY and FYNNEI. Trimming removed 3 bases at V and 4 bases at J, with 7 bases between. This CDR3 has 12 residues. The DNA for the CDR3 is TGTGCCAGCAGTGACTCTTTGTACGAGCAGTACTTC. Translation: CASSDSLYEQYF.

DNA for the CDR3: TGTGCCAGCAGTCCTCAGGGGATGGAGACAGATACGCAGTATTTT. Translating it yields CASSPQGMETDTQYF. The rearrangement links TRBV6-2 or TRBV6-3 to TRBJ2-3, with D perhaps TRBD1 (6 bases). Trimming took 5 bases from V and 3 from J, leaving 15 bases between them. Germline CDR1 is MNHEY and CDR2 is SVGEGT. The CDR3 loop spans 15 amino acids.

This clone was detected many times. The V and J genes are TRBV6-2 or TRBV6-3 and TRBJ2-3, with 8 bases matching TRBD2. Trimming at V came to 7 bases and at J to 1 base, leaving 7 bases not matched to a gene. CDR1 and CDR2 from the germline V gene are MNHEY and SVGEGT. CDR3 length: 15 amino acids. DNA for the CDR3: TGTGCCAGCACCCGAGCGGGAGTGCGCACAGATACGCAGTATTTT. It yields the protein CASTRAGVRTDTQYF.

This clone was observed many times. The chain combines TRBV29-1 with TRBJ2-2; possible D gene TRBD1, 6 bases. With 3 bases removed from V and 1 base from J, the gap between germline ends came to 6 bases. The CDR3 covers 13 residues. Per the germline V gene, CDR1 is SQVTM and CDR2 is ANQGSEA. For the CDR3, the DNA is TGCAGCGTTGACAGGGGGAACACCGGGGAGCTGTTTTTT. It codes for CSVDRGNTGELFF.

Remarks on this clone: The junction differs from germline at one of its ends, possibly a read error. The gene calls are TRBV3-1 and TRBJ2-1; D could derive from TRBD1 or TRBD2 (6 bases each). Germline loops: CDR1 LGHDT, CDR2 YNNKEL (reference sequence). This CDR3 is 14 amino acids long. The CDR3 sequence: CASSPTSRGNEQFF. In DNA, the CDR3 is TGTGCTAGCAGCCCCACTAGCAGGGGCAATGAGCAGTTCTTC.

This clone was counted ten times or more. This sequence joins TRBV6-1 and TRBJ2-7; D may be TRBD1 or TRBD2 (5 bases each). Trimming shortened V by 3 bases and J by 3 bases, and 12 bases separated the two germline ends. CDR3 size: 14 residues. The germline V gene has CDR1 MNHNS and CDR2 SASEGT. CDR3 in amino acids: CASSEGENRYEQYF. CDR3 DNA: TGTGCCAGCAGTGAGGGGGAAAACCGCTACGAGCAGTACTTC.

This clone was seen repeatedly, ten times or more. The chain joins TRBV15 to TRBJ1-4; maybe TRBD1 (6 bases). V was clipped by 2 bases and J by 6 bases, with 13 bases between them. The CDR3 is made up of 15 amino acids. In germline, CDR1 is LNHNV, CDR2 YYDKDF (reference sequence). CDR3 bases: TGTGCCACCAGCAGACACAGGGCCCTGCATGAAAAACTGTTTTTT. Translation gives CATSRHRALHEKLFF.